One and the same sample provided the 12 T cell receptor beta chains below, sequenced in a study of cytomegalovirus exposure and HLA in healthy donors. The PCR contained 60 Vbeta and 13 Jbeta primers. The method was immunoSEQ multiplex PCR; TCRdb's version includes in-frame clones alone and lacks a portion of them. Its table records approximately 110,000 clones. The sequenced material came from PBMCs. The receptors come from a man younger than 30 in good health and CMV-seronegative.

The chain combines TRBV7-9 with TRBJ1-4; D is unresolved. The CDR3 covers 12 residues. Germline V lookup: CDR1 SEHNR, CDR2 FQNEAQ (reference sequence). The germline V and J ends were trimmed by 2 bases and 8 bases, with 6 bases remaining between them. The CDR3, as DNA: TGTGCCAGCAGCTTAAGCATCGAAAAACTGTTTTTT. Protein product: CASSLSIEKLFF.

The V and J genes are TRBV29-1 and TRBJ1-2; tentatively, D is TRBD1 (5 bases). V lost 8 bases to trimming and J lost 0 bases, with 16 bases between them. The CDR3 has 14 amino acids. Germline V gene lookup returns CDR1 SQVTM and CDR2 ANQGSEA. The CDR3 loop reads CSYKGALTNYGYTF. Here the CDR3 DNA reads TGCAGCTACAAAGGGGCGCTTACTAACTATGGCTACACCTTC.

The rearrangement uses TRBV6-1 and TRBJ1-5; D remains ambiguous. V dropped 6 bases and J dropped 4 bases, with 10 bases sitting between them. The CDR3 length is 13 residues. Germline values: CDR1 MNHNS, CDR2 SASEGT. The CDR3, as DNA: TGTGCCAGCAGGCTATTCGAAAATCAGCCCCAGCATTTT. Amino acids: CASRLFENQPQHF.

V is TRBV2 and J is TRBJ1-4; TRBD1 matches 7 bases. The CDR3 loop spans 15 amino acids. Germline lookup yields CDR1 SNHLY and CDR2 FYNNEI. The V and J ends lost 6 bases and 7 bases, in that order; junction bases with no gene match: 11. In nucleotides, the CDR3 is TGTGCCAGCAGAAAAGAAGGGGGCAGGGTTGAAAAACTGTTTTTT. It encodes CASRKEGGRVEKLFF.

The chain recombines TRBV28 with TRBJ1-4; D possibly corresponds to TRBD1 (6 bases). Per germline, CDR1 MDHEN and CDR2 SYDVKM. The CDR3 is 12 amino acids. V was shortened by 10 bases and J by 7 bases, with 13 bases between the two germline ends. The CDR3 sequence is CATQGSFEKLFF. For the CDR3, the DNA is TGTGCCACCCAGGGGTCGTTTGAAAAACTGTTTTTT.

The chain recombines TRBV30 with TRBJ1-2; D gene unclear. CDR1 GTSNPN and CDR2 SVGIG come from the germline V gene (reference sequence). The CDR3 loop spans 13 amino acids. Trimming shortened V by 8 bases and J by 2 bases, and 15 bases separated the two germline ends. The CDR3 sequence is CATAQALNYGYTF. As DNA, the CDR3 is TGTGCCACTGCCCAGGCGCTAAACTATGGCTACACCTTC.

CDR3 coding DNA: TGTGCCAGTAGTCGATCGGCTTTGGCGACTAGCGCCTACGAGCAGTACTTC. This encodes CASSRSALATSAYEQYF. This chain joins TRBV19 and TRBJ2-7; 8 nucleotides match TRBD2. This CDR3 spans 17 amino acids. J was trimmed by 2 bases and V by 5 bases; bases with no gene match: 14. CDR1 is LNHDA, CDR2 SQIVND, per germline (reference sequence).

This chain joins TRBV19 and TRBJ1-1; 10 positions agree with TRBD1. This CDR3 has 16 amino acids. V dropped 7 bases and J dropped 5; count of bases not matched to a gene: 13. Germline values: CDR1 LNHDA, CDR2 SQIVND (reference sequence). The CDR3 sequence is CASTMARDRGRTEAFF. In DNA, the CDR3 is TGTGCCAGTACCATGGCTCGGGACAGGGGTCGAACTGAAGCTTTCTTT.

The V and J genes are TRBV9 and TRBJ2-2; D may be TRBD1 (5 bases). V was trimmed by 5 bases and J by 2 bases, leaving 13 bases between them. The CDR3 contains 15 residues. Per the germline V gene, CDR1 is SGDLS and CDR2 is YYNGEE. CDR3 loop: CASRQATNNTGELFF. CDR3 nucleotides: TGTGCCAGCAGACAGGCGACGAACAACACCGGGGAGCTGTTTTTT.

This chain connects TRBV11-2 to TRBJ1-4; 9 bases map to TRBD1. The CDR3 loop spans 15 amino acids. V trimming: 1 base; J trimming: 5 bases; junction bases outside the gene matches: 2. Germline-derived CDR1 and CDR2 are SGHAT and FQNNGV. CDR3 sequence: CASSLGQGGNEKLFF. The DNA of the CDR3 is TGTGCCAGCAGCTTAGGACAGGGGGGGAATGAAAAACTGTTTTTT. The full variable domain, its missing parts supplied by reference TRBV11-2 and TRBJ1-4, is EAGVAQSPRYKIIEKRQSVAFWCNPISGHATLYWYQQILGQGPKLLIQFQNNGVVDDSQLPKDRFSAERLKGVDSTLKIQPAKLEDSAVYLCASSLGQGGNEKLFFGSGTQLSVL.

The rearrangement uses TRBV29-1 and TRBJ2-7, with 7 bases lining up with TRBD1. Losses at the gene ends were 7 bases for V and 6 bases for J; bases not matched to a gene: 9. Germline V lookup: CDR1 SQVTM, CDR2 ANQGSEA. This CDR3 has 12 residues. The CDR3 sequence: CSGGTAGSEQYF. As DNA, the CDR3 is TGCAGCGGGGGGACAGCAGGGTCCGAGCAGTACTTC.

The chain recombines TRBV5-1 with TRBJ1-1; D gene ambiguous. There are 14 residues in the CDR3. The ends were cut back, 4 bases at V and 0 bases at J, with 10 bases in the middle. CDR1 is SGHRS, CDR2 YFSETQ, per germline. CDR3 nucleotides: TGCGCCAGCAGCGGCGGGCACATGAACACTGAAGCTTTCTTT. Translating gives CASSGGHMNTEAFF.